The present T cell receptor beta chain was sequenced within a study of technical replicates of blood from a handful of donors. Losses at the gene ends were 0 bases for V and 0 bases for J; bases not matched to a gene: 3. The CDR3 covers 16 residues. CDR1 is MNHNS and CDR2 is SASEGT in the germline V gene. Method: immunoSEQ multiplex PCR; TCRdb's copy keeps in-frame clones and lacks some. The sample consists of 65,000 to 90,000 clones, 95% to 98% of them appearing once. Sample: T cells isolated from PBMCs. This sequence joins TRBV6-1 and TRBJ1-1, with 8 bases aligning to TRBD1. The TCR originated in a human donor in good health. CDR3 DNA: TGTGCCAGCAGTGAAGCGTGGACAGGGATGAACACTGAAGCTTTCTTT. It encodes CASSEAWTGMNTEAFF.